One and the same sample provided the 9 T cell receptor beta chains below, sequenced in a study of T cell responses to AZD1222 COVID-19 vaccine. The protocol was immunoSEQ multiplex PCR, while the TCRdb copy is restricted to in-frame clones and leaves out a portion. The sample shows 150,000 or so clones, approximately 87% of them seen only once. Sequences were derived from peripheral blood, sampled 28 days after the second AZD1222 dose. These receptors were taken from an adult who received the AZD1222 COVID-19 vaccine.

The chain joins TRBV15 to TRBJ2-1; no clear D gene. This CDR3 has 12 residues. V lost 1 base, J lost 7 bases, and 5 bases lay in between. Germline V CDR1 and CDR2: LNHNV, YYDKDF (reference sequence). The CDR3 protein is CATSRGENEQFF. CDR3 DNA: TGTGCCACCAGCAGAGGTGAGAATGAGCAGTTCTTC.

This clone was recorded once. This rearrangement joins TRBV5-1 to TRBJ2-1; D not resolved. The germline V gene encodes CDR1 SGHRS and CDR2 YFSETQ. V gave up 4 bases and J gave up 7 bases, with 9 bases separating them. The CDR3 length is 12 residues. Written as DNA, the CDR3 is TGCGCCAGCAGCACCTTTGGGAATGAGCAGTTCTTC. Amino acids: CASSTFGNEQFF.

The chain links TRBV25-1 to TRBJ2-1; weak D call: TRBD2 (6 bases). V lost 7 bases, J lost 0 bases, and 10 bases lay in between. CDR1 and CDR2 from the germline V gene are MGHDK and SYGVNS. CDR3 length: 14 residues. The CDR3 sequence is CASTKEGSYNEQFF. DNA for the CDR3: TGTGCCAGCACGAAGGAGGGCTCCTACAATGAGCAGTTCTTC.

This chain uses TRBV3-1 (or the pseudogene TRBV3-2) with TRBJ1-5; 9 bases map to TRBD1. The CDR3 length is 15 residues. The V segment lost 3 bases and the J segment 5 bases; nucleotides outside the gene matches: 5. Per germline, CDR1 LGHDT and CDR2 YNNKEL (reference sequence). CDR3 sequence: CASSHPGQGYQPQHF. The DNA of the CDR3 is TGTGCCAGCAGCCACCCGGGACAGGGTTATCAGCCCCAGCATTTT.

This clone has only one observation. The chain uses TRBV7-3 and TRBJ2-3, with D maybe TRBD2 (6 bases). Trimming took 6 bases from V and 2 from J, leaving 15 bases between them. CDR1 SGHTA and CDR2 FQGTGA come from the germline V gene. This CDR3 has 15 amino acids. The CDR3 DNA reads TGTGCCAGCAGGTCGGGACTTCATTACACAGATACGCAGTATTTT. Protein product: CASRSGLHYTDTQYF.

The chain links TRBV28 to TRBJ2-5; no clear D. Germline CDR1 is MDHEN and CDR2 is SYDVKM. V dropped 5 bases and J dropped 7 bases, with 11 bases sitting between them. The CDR3 has 12 residues. As DNA, the CDR3 is TGTGCCAGCAGTACGCTGACTCGGACCCAGTACTTC. Its translation is CASSTLTRTQYF.

The chain employs TRBV25-1 and TRBJ2-1; D is uncertain. Germline CDR1 and CDR2: MGHDK and SYGVNS. The CDR3 is made up of 11 amino acids. Trimming pared 4 bases from V and 8 bases from J, leaving 6 bases between. As DNA, the CDR3 is TGTGCCAGCAGTGCGTACGATGAGCAGTTCTTC. Encoded protein: CASSAYDEQFF. The full variable domain, with the rest looked up from reference TRBV25-1 and TRBJ2-1, is EADIYQTPRYLVIGTGKKITLECSQTMGHDKMYWYQQDPGMELHLIHYSYGVNSTEKGDLSSESTVSRIRTEHFPLTLESARPSHTSQYLCASSAYDEQFFGPGTRLTVL.

The chain links TRBV14 to TRBJ2-7; D not certain. The CDR3 has 13 amino acids. CDR1 and CDR2 (germline): SGHDN, FVKESK. Trimming removed 2 bases at V and 4 bases at J, with 9 bases between. The CDR3 region is CASSQYWNYEQYF. Written as DNA, the CDR3 is TGTGCCAGCAGCCAATATTGGAATTACGAGCAGTACTTC. Full variable domain (missing parts from reference TRBV14 and TRBJ2-7): EAGVTQFPSHSVIEKGQTVTLRCDPISGHDNLYWYRRVMGKEIKFLLHFVKESKQDESGMPNNRFLAERTGGTYSTLKVQPAELEDSGVYFCASSQYWNYEQYFGPGTRLTVT.

The genes are TRBV15 and TRBJ2-2; possibly TRBD2 for D (7 bases). Trimming stripped 5 bases from V and 6 bases from J, with 22 bases between. The CDR3 runs to 17 residues. CDR1 is LNHNV, CDR2 YYDKDF, per germline (reference sequence). The CDR3 DNA follows: TGTGCCACCAGCCCGTCGGCGGGGGTACAGGGTGCCGGGGAGCTGTTTTTT. It translates to CATSPSAGVQGAGELFF.